A selection of T cell receptor beta chains follows, all from one sample in a study of T cell changes during pregnancy in multiple sclerosis. Profiling relied on immunoSEQ multiplex PCR, and the TCRdb table lists in-frame clones only, not all of them. In the table there are around 65,000 clones, about 93% of which are singletons. This material consisted of peripheral blood, taken in the third trimester of pregnancy. The source is a female donor in good health, enrolled as a control in a pregnancy study. The conserved cysteine and the conserved F or W are not part of the CDR3 here. Each record gives: J gene, V gene, CDR3 protein.

TRBJ2-5	TRBV9	ASSVEAGNLQETQY
TRBJ1-1	TRBV9	ASSPGDGDTEAF
TRBJ1-1	TRBV19	ASSAHYAPKGQGRKTEAF
TRBJ1-5	TRBV19	ASLTGVNSNQPQH
TRBJ2-7	TRBV15	ATSRLAGGSGEQY
TRBJ2-5	TRBV4-3	ASSPRLGTKETQY
TRBJ1-5	TRBV7-9	ASSLGGRDQPQH
TRBJ1-6	TRBV7-8	ASSLGKTGVVNSPLH
TRBJ1-2	TRBV27	ASSLSRENYGYT
TRBJ1-2	TRBV10-3	AISESARGDGYT
TRBJ2-7	TRBV2	ASSVRDTSSYEQY
TRBJ1-2	TRBV7-9	ASTPDSYGYT
TRBJ2-1	TRBV5-1	ASSLYEPSGKQF
TRBJ2-7	TRBV18	ASSLGYEQY
TRBJ1-1	TRBV28	ASSLYTPDTEAF
TRBJ1-1	TRBV5-1	ASSLGHEAF
TRBJ2-7	TRBV27	ASSLGDSYDEQY
TRBJ2-1	TRBV7-2	ASSLGQGYNEQF
TRBJ2-7	TRBV7-2	ASSSRLSYEQY
TRBJ2-5	TRBV7-2	ASSLNPTGGRETQY
TRBJ1-1	TRBV28	ASSFGRRGRNTEAF